Given below is one TCR beta chain in context. Antigen specificity is unknown. These data originate in a study of cytomegalovirus exposure and HLA in healthy donors. The donors were part of the 120-subject validation cohort, which stood apart from the 666-subject first cohort. Study-level findings and limits: Clusters of TCRs from the first cohort tended to co-occur in the 90 to 150 validation repertoires (as a later analysis found). Rare TCR sequences predominated, though certain public TCRs were found in many donors.

The method was immunoSEQ multiplex PCR; TCRdb's version includes in-frame clones alone and lacks a portion of them. Of approximately 90,000 clones detected, about 94% appear once; the ten largest clones hold around 1.1%. CDR3 size: 14 residues. The germline CDR1 and CDR2 sequences are LGHNA and YSLEER. V dropped 1 base and J dropped 0 bases, with 5 bases sitting between them. The V gene is TRBV4-3, the J gene TRBJ2-3; D is uncertain. The origin of this receptor is a woman in her thirties in good health and CMV-seropositive. Sequenced input: PBMCs. The CDR3 sequence: CASSQALSTDTQYF. As DNA, the CDR3 is TGCGCCAGCAGCCAAGCTCTGAGCACAGATACGCAGTATTTT.